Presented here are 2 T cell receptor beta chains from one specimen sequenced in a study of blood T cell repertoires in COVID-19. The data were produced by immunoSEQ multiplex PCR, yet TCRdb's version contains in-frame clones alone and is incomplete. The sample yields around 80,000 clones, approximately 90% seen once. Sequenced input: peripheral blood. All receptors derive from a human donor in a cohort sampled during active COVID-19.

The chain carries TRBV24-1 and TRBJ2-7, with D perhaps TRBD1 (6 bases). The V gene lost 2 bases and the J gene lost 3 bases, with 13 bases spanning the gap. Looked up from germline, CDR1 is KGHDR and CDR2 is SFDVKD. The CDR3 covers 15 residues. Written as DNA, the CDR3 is TGTGCCACCAGTGATTCCGGGACACCCCTCTACGAGCAGTACTTC. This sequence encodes CATSDSGTPLYEQYF.

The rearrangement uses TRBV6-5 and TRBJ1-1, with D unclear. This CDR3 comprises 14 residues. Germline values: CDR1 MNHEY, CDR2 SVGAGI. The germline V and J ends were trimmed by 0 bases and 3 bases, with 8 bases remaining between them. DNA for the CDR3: TGTGCCAGCAGTTACTCCACTCGGGACACTGAAGCTTTCTTT. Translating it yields CASSYSTRDTEAFF.